This T cell receptor (beta chain) is from a study of blood T cell repertoires in COVID-19. Study-level information: Whether acute or convalescent, the COVID-19 samples came from the United States, Italy and Spain. From T cells, B-cell-depleted T cells, or PBMCs came the material, which was cDNA or gDNA.

The protocol was immunoSEQ multiplex PCR, while the TCRdb copy is restricted to in-frame clones and leaves out a portion. Of more than 35,000 clones in the sample, about nine tenths were seen once. From germline, CDR1 is SGHRS and CDR2 YFSETQ. Deletions cut 4 bases from V and 5 bases from J, with 15 bases between. This CDR3 has 14 residues. Source material: peripheral blood. The chain employs TRBV5-1 and TRBJ2-5; the D is unclear. The sequence derives from a human donor in a cohort sampled during active COVID-19. The CDR3 nucleotides read TGCGCCAGCAGCCTAGGATTAGGTGGGGAGACCCAGTACTTC. Translating it yields CASSLGLGGETQYF.